The rows below give T cell receptor beta chains drawn from one sample of a study of T cell repertoires in cytomegalovirus infection. TCRdb re-called the reads through MiXCR, storing one row per CDR3 protein. The table lists 250,000 or so distinct CDR3 sequences, approximately 10% of them singletons. The specimen was PBMCs. The origin of the receptors is a human donor in good health (CMV status not recorded). Some clones in this sample may be carry-over from other donors' samples. CDR3s include the opening cysteine and the closing phenylalanine or tryptophan. The D gene is left open where the match is weak. Size is stated for part of the rows, as once, few or many counts, or as a class when the clone is expanded.

abundance: many; d_gene: NA; j_gene: TRBJ2-7; v_gene: TRBV7-2; len: 15; CDR3nt: TGTGCCAGCAGCTTAGGACACTCGGGCAGGTACGAGCAGTACTTC; CDR3aa: CASSLGHSGRYEQYF
abundance: many; d_gene: NA; j_gene: TRBJ2-1; v_gene: TRBV7-2; len: 13; CDR3nt: TGTGCCAGCGGTCTATATAGGGGCAATGAGCAGTTCTTC; CDR3aa: CASGLYRGNEQFF
abundance: few; d_gene: NA; j_gene: TRBJ2-3; v_gene: TRBV7-2; len: 15; CDR3nt: TGTGCCAGCAGCTTAGTCTGGCTGCCCGGCGATACGCAGTATTTT; CDR3aa: CASSLVWLPGDTQYF
abundance: many; d_gene: NA; j_gene: TRBJ2-3; v_gene: TRBV7-2; len: 12; CDR3nt: TGTGCCAGCGACAGACACACAGATACGCAGTATTTT; CDR3aa: CASDRHTDTQYF
abundance: many; d_gene: NA; j_gene: TRBJ2-2; v_gene: TRBV2; len: 21; CDR3nt: TGTGCCAGCAGTCCCCGCAACCCCCGCACCATTGGGTCTCTGAACACCGGGGAGCTGTTTTTT; CDR3aa: CASSPRNPRTIGSLNTGELFF
abundance: many; d_gene: NA; j_gene: TRBJ2-2; v_gene: TRBV7-2; len: 16; CDR3nt: TGTGCCAGCAGCCTCGCGCGGGAAGGGAACGCCGGGGAGCTGTTTTTT; CDR3aa: CASSLAREGNAGELFF
abundance: many; d_gene: NA; j_gene: TRBJ1-6; v_gene: TRBV19; len: 17; CDR3nt: TGTGCCAGTACCCCTGGGGGGAGAGGAACTTATAATTCACCCCTCCACTTT; CDR3aa: CASTPGGRGTYNSPLHF
abundance: few; d_gene: NA; j_gene: TRBJ2-7; v_gene: TRBV20-1; len: 15; CDR3nt: TGCAGTGCTAGACCTCTTAGCTGGGGCCCTTACGAGCAGTACTTC; CDR3aa: CSARPLSWGPYEQYF
abundance: few; d_gene: NA; j_gene: TRBJ2-2; v_gene: TRBV6-2/TRBV6-3; len: 13; CDR3nt: TGTGCCAGCAGACCAACAGGTTCCGGGGAGCTGTTTTTT; CDR3aa: CASRPTGSGELFF
abundance: NA; d_gene: TRBD1; j_gene: TRBJ1-3; v_gene: TRBV19; len: 17; CDR3nt: TGTGCCAGTAGGGATAAGACAGGGGAAACCTCTGGAAACACCATATATTTT; CDR3aa: CASRDKTGETSGNTIYF
abundance: few; d_gene: TRBD1; j_gene: TRBJ1-1; v_gene: TRBV20-1; len: 15; CDR3nt: TGCAGTGCTAGAGATCGAAACAGGGGGTATACTGAAGCTTTCTTT; CDR3aa: CSARDRNRGYTEAFF
abundance: many; d_gene: NA; j_gene: TRBJ2-2; v_gene: TRBV20-1; len: 14; CDR3nt: TGCAGTGCTAGCGACCGGGGACGTGCCGGGGAGCTGTTTTTT; CDR3aa: CSASDRGRAGELFF
abundance: NA; d_gene: TRBD2; j_gene: TRBJ2-1; v_gene: TRBV4-3; len: 16; CDR3nt: TGCGCCAGCAGCCAAGTGGTGCTAGCGGGACCCAATGAGCAGTTCTTC; CDR3aa: CASSQVVLAGPNEQFF
abundance: few; d_gene: TRBD1; j_gene: TRBJ1-1; v_gene: TRBV18; len: 14; CDR3nt: TGTGCCAGCTCACCTCAGGGGGCGCGAACTGAAGCTTTCTTT; CDR3aa: CASSPQGARTEAFF
abundance: many; d_gene: NA; j_gene: TRBJ1-6; v_gene: TRBV7-2; len: 16; CDR3nt: TGTGCCAGCAGCCCTAGCGAGGGACGGATTAATTCACCCCTCCACTTT; CDR3aa: CASSPSEGRINSPLHF
abundance: many; d_gene: TRBD2; j_gene: TRBJ2-7; v_gene: TRBV20-1; len: 15; CDR3nt: TGCAGTGCTAGATCTGGGACTACCCCTTTGTACGAGCAGTACTTC; CDR3aa: CSARSGTTPLYEQYF
abundance: NA; d_gene: NA; j_gene: TRBJ2-2; v_gene: TRBV7-8; len: 14; CDR3nt: TGTGCCAGCAATAGGGAGGCGAACACCGGGGAGCTGTTTTTT; CDR3aa: CASNREANTGELFF